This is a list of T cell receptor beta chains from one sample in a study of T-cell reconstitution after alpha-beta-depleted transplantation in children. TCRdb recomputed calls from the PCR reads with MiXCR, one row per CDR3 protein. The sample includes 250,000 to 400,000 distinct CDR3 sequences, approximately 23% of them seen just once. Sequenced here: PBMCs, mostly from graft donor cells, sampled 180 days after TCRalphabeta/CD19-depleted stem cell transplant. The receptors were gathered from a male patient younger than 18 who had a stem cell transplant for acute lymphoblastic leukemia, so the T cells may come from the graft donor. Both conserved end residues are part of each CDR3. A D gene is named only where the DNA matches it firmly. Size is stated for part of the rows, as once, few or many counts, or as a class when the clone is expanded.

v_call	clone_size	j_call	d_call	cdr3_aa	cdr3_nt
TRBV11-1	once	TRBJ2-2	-	CASSYQSNWPDGYTGELFF	TGTGCCAGCAGCTATCAGAGTAATTGGCCCGACGGTTACACCGGGGAGCTGTTTTTT
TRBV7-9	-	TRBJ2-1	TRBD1	CASSSGRGLLEQFF	TGTGCCAGCTCCTCCGGCAGGGGGCTACTTGAGCAGTTCTTC
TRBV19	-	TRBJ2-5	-	CASRRGLETQYF	TGTGCCAGTAGAAGGGGACTAGAGACCCAGTACTTC
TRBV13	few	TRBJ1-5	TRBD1	CASSLGQGAGQPQHF	TGTGCCAGCAGCTTGGGACAGGGGGCTGGGCAGCCCCAGCATTTT
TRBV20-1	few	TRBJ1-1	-	CSARDRVRGRTEAFF	TGCAGTGCTAGAGATCGTGTCCGGGGGCGTACTGAAGCTTTCTTT
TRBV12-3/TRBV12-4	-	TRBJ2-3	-	CASSLLLVADTQYF	TGTGCCAGCAGTTTGCTCCTTGTGGCAGATACGCAGTATTTT
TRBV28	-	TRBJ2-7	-	CASNYGAYEQYF	TGTGCCAGCAATTACGGGGCTTACGAGCAGTACTTC
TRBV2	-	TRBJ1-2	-	CASSGVRGVDYGYTF	TGTGCCAGCAGTGGGGTTCGGGGGGTAGATTATGGCTACACCTTC
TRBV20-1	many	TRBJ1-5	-	CSASSGNNQPQHF	TGCAGTGCTAGTTCAGGGAACAATCAGCCCCAGCATTTT
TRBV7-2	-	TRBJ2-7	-	CASRARRGGAYEQYF	TGTGCCAGCAGGGCCCGGCGAGGGGGGGCCTACGAGCAGTACTTC
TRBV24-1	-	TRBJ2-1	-	CATSPGAYNEQFF	TGTGCCACCTCCCCGGGCGCATACAATGAGCAGTTCTTC
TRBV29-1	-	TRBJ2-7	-	CSANGVGFYEQYF	TGCAGCGCAAACGGGGTAGGGTTCTACGAGCAGTACTTC
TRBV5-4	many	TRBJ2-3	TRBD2	CASSFPTSGRVTDTQYF	TGTGCCAGCAGCTTCCCGACTAGCGGGAGAGTGACAGATACGCAGTATTTT
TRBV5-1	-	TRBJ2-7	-	CASSLAFRGNEQYF	TGCGCCAGCAGCTTGGCCTTTAGGGGGAACGAGCAGTACTTC
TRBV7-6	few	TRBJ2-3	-	CASSLRSQWDTQYF	TGTGCCAGCAGCTTAAGGTCCCAATGGGATACGCAGTATTTT
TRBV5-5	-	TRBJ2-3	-	CASSLASVLTDTQYF	TGTGCCAGCAGCTTGGCCAGCGTTCTCACAGATACGCAGTATTTT
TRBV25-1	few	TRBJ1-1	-	CASSEFKGSSTEAFF	TGTGCCAGCAGTGAATTTAAGGGAAGCAGTACTGAAGCTTTCTTT
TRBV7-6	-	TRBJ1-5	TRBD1	CASSADRHSNQPQHF	TGTGCCAGCAGCGCGGACAGGCATAGCAATCAGCCCCAGCATTTT
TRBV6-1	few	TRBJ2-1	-	CASGVQGPYNEQFF	TGTGCCAGCGGAGTGCAGGGGCCTTACAATGAGCAGTTCTTC
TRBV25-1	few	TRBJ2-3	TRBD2	CASSVGLAVYTDTQYF	TGTGCCAGCAGTGTGGGACTAGCGGTCTACACAGATACGCAGTATTTT
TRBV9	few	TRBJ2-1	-	CASGPRAYNEQFF	TGTGCCTCTGGGCCTAGAGCCTACAATGAGCAGTTCTTC
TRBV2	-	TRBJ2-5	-	CASRGEETQYF	TGTGCCAGCAGAGGGGAAGAGACCCAGTACTTC
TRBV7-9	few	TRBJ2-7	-	CASSSRTDPQKSYEQYF	TGTGCCAGCAGCTCCCGGACAGACCCCCAGAAATCCTACGAGCAGTACTTC
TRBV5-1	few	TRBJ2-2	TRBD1	CASSTDRVGGTGELFF	TGCGCCAGCAGCACGGACAGGGTCGGCGGCACCGGGGAGCTGTTTTTT
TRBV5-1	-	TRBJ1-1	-	CASSLVGARNTEAFF	TGCGCCAGCAGCTTGGTAGGGGCAAGGAACACTGAAGCTTTCTTT
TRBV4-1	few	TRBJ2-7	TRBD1	CASSQLTGFGLYEQYF	TGCGCCAGCAGCCAACTGACAGGGTTCGGGCTGTACGAGCAGTACTTC
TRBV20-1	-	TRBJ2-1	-	CSAPNNEQFF	TGCAGTGCTCCGAACAATGAGCAGTTCTTC
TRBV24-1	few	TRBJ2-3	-	CATSGLTTRGTDTQYF	TGTGCCACCAGTGGACTAACTACGCGGGGCACAGATACGCAGTATTTT